The clone carrying this T cell receptor (beta chain) counts as medium-sized. Its target is not known. The length of the CDR3 is 15 residues. V gave up 0 bases and J gave up 5 bases, with 11 bases separating them. The germline CDR1 and CDR2 sequences are WNHNN and SYGVQD (reference sequence). Indicated time point: sample taken at primary tumor resection. The approximately 67 donors had untreated early-stage non-small cell lung cancer. Unsorted whole RNA of tumor, nontumor lung or frozen PBMC was sequenced. Every cDNA TCR molecule received its own unique molecular identifier. One entry per CDR3 protein results from TCRdb running MiXCR on the 5' RACE reads. The table lists 7,500 to 9,500 distinct CDR3 sequences, over 8.5% of them singletons. This sample was taken from a study of spatial heterogeneity in lung cancer. Broader study findings: The number of expanded tumor alpha and beta chains correlated with mutation number.

The origin of this receptor is a male donor with early-stage non-small cell lung cancer. This specimen consisted of lung tumor tissue, obtained at surgery. The chain combines TRBV10-1 with TRBJ2-4; D gene ambiguous. The CDR3 nucleotides are TGCGCCAGCAGTGAGTCGGTGGGGTTCGAAAACATTCAGTACTTC. Its translation is CASSESVGFENIQYF.